This T cell receptor beta chain comes out of a study of T cell repertoires in cytomegalovirus infection (dated by TCRdb to the late 2010s). Broadly, across the study: The peptide stimulations were aimed at well-studied HLA-B-restricted epitopes as well as recently identified HLA-C-restricted CMV epitopes, whose presentation resists viral immunomodulation. Because public TCR beta signatures pointed to carriage of CMV infection together with the matching HLA type, the HLA type of each donor mattered for the analysis.

About this clonotype: The antigen it binds to is not known. No qualities accompany the bases; no much larger clone lies one base away.

The treatment or condition label of this sample denotes: in vitro stimulation with specific CMV peptide epitopes to enrich CMV-specific T cells. Measured from the cysteine to the phenylalanine, the CDR3 is 15 residues long. The entry retains the CDR3 DNA only, 45 bases that are in frame from base 1. V lost 3 bases and J lost 0 bases; the stretch between them is 9 bases long. In the germline V gene (reference sequence), CDR1 corresponds to LNHDA and CDR2 to SQIVND. Results the study describes overall, beyond this receptor: In both this cohort and an independent cohort of 350 or so donors, the cumulative frequency of public TCR beta family members distinguished carriers of CMV infection plus the relevant HLA type. In the ex vivo response, HLA-C-restricted CMV-specific TCR beta clonotypes were dominant, and in two of eight donors the single most frequent clonotype came from this HLA-C-restricted group.

The listed sequencing device is Illumina HiSeq 1500. TCRdb took the public reads, trimmed them with fastp at Q25, ran MiXCR for clone calling and kept in-frame beta chains. Each CDR3 protein gets just one entry, which takes the most common genes and DNA from the rows behind it. Across this sample there are about 920,000 distinct CDR3 sequences, with 31% seen only once. Over 12% of the sample goes to the ten largest clones. The V and J genes are TRBV19 and TRBJ1-5; TRBD1 is a possible D gene, resting on 5 matching bases. The material was cultured CD8+ T cells from PBMCs, obtained from culture after CMV antigen stimulation. The receptor comes from a human donor in good health (CMV status not recorded). Some clones in this sample may be carry-over from other donors' samples. The CDR3 corresponds to CASSMNQGSNQPQHF. The DNA sequence is as follows: TGTGCCAGTAGTATGAACCAGGGTAGCAATCAGCCCCAGCATTTT. Reference TRBV19 and TRBJ1-5 genes cover what lies past the CDR3, so the full variable domain is DGGITQSPKYLFRKEGQNVTLSCEQNLNHDAMYWYRQDPGQGLRLIYYSQIVNDFQKGDIAEGYSVSREKKESFPLTVTSAQKNPTAFYLCASSMNQGSNQPQHFGDGTRLSIL.